This T cell receptor beta chain originates from a study of PD-L1 blockade in urothelial cancer. Study-wide background: Males with bladder-origin urothelial cancer made up about 85% of the roughly 29 patients. T cell content in blood samples showed a median of about 140,000. Study-level points and caveats: Pretreatment clonality of the blood TCR repertoire below the median was predictive of superior survival.

The J segment lost 7 bases and the V segment lost 6 bases, leaving 20 bases of the junction unmatched. The CDR3 is made up of 19 amino acids. CDR1 is SGHVS and CDR2 is FQNEAQ in the germline V gene. Here immunoSEQ multiplex PCR was the method, and the copy in TCRdb shows in-frame clones only, minus some. The repertoire holds about 52,000 clones, under 90% seen once, with about 5.6% in the top ten. A word on this clone: Its specificity is not known.

This clonotype was sampled from a man aged 35 to 55 with urothelial cancer. V gene TRBV7-8 combines with J gene TRBJ2-2, with TRBD2 matching over 10 bases. The source was PBMCs, collected around atezolizumab (anti-PD-L1) treatment. The CDR3 is CASRLTGTSAQRLGGELFF. The DNA for the CDR3 is TGTGCCAGCAGGCTAACCGGGACTAGCGCCCAAAGGTTGGGCGGGGAGCTGTTTTTT.